This TCR beta chain was documented in a study of cytomegalovirus exposure and HLA in healthy donors. The V end was cut by 1 base, the J end by 8 bases, with 14 bases between. The CDR3 contains 15 residues. Germline V gene lookup returns CDR1 SGHVS and CDR2 FNYEAQ. This table comes from immunoSEQ multiplex PCR, and its TCRdb copy is limited to in-frame clones, with some not included. Of under 250,000 clones in the sample, roughly 89% are singletons; the top ten hold around 3%. The chain combines TRBV7-6 with TRBJ1-4; tentatively, D is TRBD1 (5 bases). The source is a man younger than 35 in good health and CMV-seronegative. The sample consisted of PBMCs. The CDR3 nucleotides are TGTGCCAGCAGCTTAGTAGGGGCGGTTGGGGAAAAACTGTTTTTT. Translation: CASSLVGAVGEKLFF.